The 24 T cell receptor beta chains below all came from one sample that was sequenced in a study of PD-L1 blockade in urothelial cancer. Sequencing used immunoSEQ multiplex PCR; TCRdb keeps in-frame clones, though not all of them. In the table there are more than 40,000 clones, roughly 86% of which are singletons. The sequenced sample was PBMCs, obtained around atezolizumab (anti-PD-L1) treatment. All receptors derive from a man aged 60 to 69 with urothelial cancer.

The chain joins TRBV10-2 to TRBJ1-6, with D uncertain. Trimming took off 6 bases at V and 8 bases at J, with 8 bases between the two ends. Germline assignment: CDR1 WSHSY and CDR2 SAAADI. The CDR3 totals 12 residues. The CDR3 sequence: CASSRVDSPLHF. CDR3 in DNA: TGCGCCAGCAGCCGAGTCGATTCACCCCTCCACTTT.

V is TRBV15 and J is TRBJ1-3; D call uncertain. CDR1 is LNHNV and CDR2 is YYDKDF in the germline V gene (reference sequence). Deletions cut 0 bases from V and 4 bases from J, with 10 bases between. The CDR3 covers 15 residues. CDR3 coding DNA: TGTGCCACCAGCAGAGATCGCGGGCGGGGAAACACCATATATTTT. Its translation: CATSRDRGRGNTIYF.

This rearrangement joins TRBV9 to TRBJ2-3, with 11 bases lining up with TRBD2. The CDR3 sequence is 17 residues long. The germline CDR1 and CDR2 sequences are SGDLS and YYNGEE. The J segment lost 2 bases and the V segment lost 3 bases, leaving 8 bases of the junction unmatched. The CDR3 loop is CASSGGLSGGATDTQYF. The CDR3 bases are TGTGCCAGCAGCGGCGGACTTAGCGGGGGGGCCACAGATACGCAGTATTTT.

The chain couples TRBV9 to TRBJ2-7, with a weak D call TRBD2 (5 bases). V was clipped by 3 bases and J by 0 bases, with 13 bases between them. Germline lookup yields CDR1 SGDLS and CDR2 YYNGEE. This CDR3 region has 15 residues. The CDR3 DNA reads TGTGCCAGCAGCGCCCGTGGACTGAGCTCCTACGAGCAGTACTTC. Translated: CASSARGLSSYEQYF.

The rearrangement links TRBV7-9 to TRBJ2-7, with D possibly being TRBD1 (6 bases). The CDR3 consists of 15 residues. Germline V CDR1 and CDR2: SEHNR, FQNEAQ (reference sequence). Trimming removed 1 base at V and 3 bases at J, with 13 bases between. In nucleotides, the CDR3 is TGTGCCAGCAGCTTAGGGACAGTTACCAACTACGAGCAGTACTTC. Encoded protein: CASSLGTVTNYEQYF.

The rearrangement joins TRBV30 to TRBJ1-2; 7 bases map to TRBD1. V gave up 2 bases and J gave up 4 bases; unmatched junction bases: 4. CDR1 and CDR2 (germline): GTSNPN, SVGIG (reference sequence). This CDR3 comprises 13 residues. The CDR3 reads CAWSTGVVYGYTF. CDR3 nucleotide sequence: TGTGCCTGGAGTACAGGGGTCGTCTATGGCTACACCTTC.

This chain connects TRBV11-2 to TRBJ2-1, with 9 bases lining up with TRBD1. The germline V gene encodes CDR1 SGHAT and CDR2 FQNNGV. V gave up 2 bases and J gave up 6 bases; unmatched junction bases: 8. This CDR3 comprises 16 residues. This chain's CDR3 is CASSLLSGTGFNEQFF. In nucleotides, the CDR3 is TGTGCCAGCAGCTTACTGTCAGGGACAGGGTTCAATGAGCAGTTCTTC.

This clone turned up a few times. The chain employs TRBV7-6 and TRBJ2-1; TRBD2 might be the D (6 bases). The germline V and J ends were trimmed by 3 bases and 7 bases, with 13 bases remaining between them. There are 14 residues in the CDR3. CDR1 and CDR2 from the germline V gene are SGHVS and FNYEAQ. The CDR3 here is CASSFRGAGNEQFF. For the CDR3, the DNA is TGTGCCAGCAGCTTCCGCGGGGCTGGTAATGAGCAGTTCTTC. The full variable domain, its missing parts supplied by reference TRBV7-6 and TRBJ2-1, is GAGVSQSPRYKVTKRGQDVALRCDPISGHVSLYWYRQALGQGPEFLTYFNYEAQQDKSGLPNDRFSAERPEGSISTLTIQRTEQRDSAMYRCASSFRGAGNEQFFGPGTRLTVL.

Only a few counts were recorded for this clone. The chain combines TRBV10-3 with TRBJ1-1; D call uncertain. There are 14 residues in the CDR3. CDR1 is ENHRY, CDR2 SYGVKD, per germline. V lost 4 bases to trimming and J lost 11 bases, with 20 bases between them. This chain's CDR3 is CAISVEGSASTAFF. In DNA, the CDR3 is TGTGCCATCAGTGTAGAGGGTTCTGCTTCCACGGCTTTCTTT.

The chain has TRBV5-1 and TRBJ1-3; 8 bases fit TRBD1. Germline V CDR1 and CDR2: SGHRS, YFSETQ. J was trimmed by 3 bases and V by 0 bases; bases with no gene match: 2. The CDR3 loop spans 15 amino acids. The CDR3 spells CASSLAGGGGNTIYF. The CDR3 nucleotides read TGCGCCAGCAGCTTGGCAGGGGGCGGTGGAAACACCATATATTTT.

The CDR3 loop reads CASRTEGGGRDTQYF. CDR3 in DNA: TGTGCCAGCAGAACCGAGGGGGGGGGACGTGATACGCAGTATTTT. The rearrangement links TRBV7-2 to TRBJ2-3; D is perhaps TRBD2 (7 bases). Trimming removed 6 bases at V and 6 bases at J, with 19 bases between. CDR3 length: 15 residues. Germline-derived CDR1 and CDR2 are SGHTA and FQGNSA.

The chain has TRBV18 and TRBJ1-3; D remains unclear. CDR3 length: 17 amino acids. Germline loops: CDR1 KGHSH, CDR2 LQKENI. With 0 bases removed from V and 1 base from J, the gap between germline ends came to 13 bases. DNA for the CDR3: TGTGCCAGCTCACCACCGTGGCAGGCCCTATCTGGAAACACCATATATTTT. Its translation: CASSPPWQALSGNTIYF.

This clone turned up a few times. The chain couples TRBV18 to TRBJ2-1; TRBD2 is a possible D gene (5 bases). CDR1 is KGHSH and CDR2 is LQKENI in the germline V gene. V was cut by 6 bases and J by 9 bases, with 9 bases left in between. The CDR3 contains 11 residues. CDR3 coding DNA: TGTGCCAGCTCTCAAGAGGGTGAGCAGTTCTTC. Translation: CASSQEGEQFF.

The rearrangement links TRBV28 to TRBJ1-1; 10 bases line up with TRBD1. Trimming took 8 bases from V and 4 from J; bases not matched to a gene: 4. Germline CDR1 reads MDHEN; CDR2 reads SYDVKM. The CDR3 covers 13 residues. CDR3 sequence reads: CASGRQGATEAFF. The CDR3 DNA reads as TGTGCCAGCGGACGACAGGGGGCCACTGAAGCTTTCTTT.

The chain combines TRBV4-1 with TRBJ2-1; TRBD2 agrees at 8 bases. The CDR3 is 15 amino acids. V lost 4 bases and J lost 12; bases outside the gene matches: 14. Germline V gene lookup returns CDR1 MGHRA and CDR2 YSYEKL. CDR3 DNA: TGCGCCAGCAGCCGTATAAGCGGGAGATCTAGTGGGCAGTTCTTC. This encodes CASSRISGRSSGQFF.

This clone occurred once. CDR3 region: CASSIYTSSGGYNEQFF. The CDR3, as DNA: TGTGCCAGCAGTATATATACCAGCAGCGGGGGATACAATGAGCAGTTCTTC. V and J are TRBV9 and TRBJ2-1; the match to TRBD2 covers 8 bases. This CDR3 is 17 amino acids long. V shed 5 bases and J 4 bases; nucleotides not matched to a gene: 14. Germline V lookup: CDR1 SGDLS, CDR2 YYNGEE.

CDR3 bases: TGTGCCAGCTCACCAGGGCAGGGAAATCAGCCCCAGCATTTT. This gives the protein CASSPGQGNQPQHF. The chain has TRBV18 and TRBJ1-5; perhaps TRBD1 as D (5 bases). Per the germline V gene, CDR1 is KGHSH and CDR2 is LQKENI. Trimming removed 2 bases from V and 4 bases from J, with 9 bases in between. CDR3 length equals 14 residues. Combining the CDR3 with reference TRBV18 and TRBJ1-5 gives the whole variable domain NAGVMQNPRHLVRRRGQEARLRCSPMKGHSHVYWYRQLPEEGLKFMVYLQKENIIDESGMPKERFSAEFPKEGPSILRIQQVVRGDSAAYFCASSPGQGNQPQHFGDGTRLSIL.

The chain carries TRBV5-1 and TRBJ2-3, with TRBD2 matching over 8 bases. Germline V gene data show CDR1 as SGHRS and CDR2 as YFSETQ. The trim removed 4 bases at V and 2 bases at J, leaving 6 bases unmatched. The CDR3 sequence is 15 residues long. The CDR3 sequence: CASSPIAGITDTQYF. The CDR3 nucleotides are TGCGCCAGCAGCCCTATAGCGGGGATCACAGATACGCAGTATTTT.

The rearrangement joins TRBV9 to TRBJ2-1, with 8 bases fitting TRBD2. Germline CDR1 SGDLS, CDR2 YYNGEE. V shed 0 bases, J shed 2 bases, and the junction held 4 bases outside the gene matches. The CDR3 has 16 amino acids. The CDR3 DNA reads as TGTGCCAGCAGCGTAGGGGGGCGGGGGGCCTACAATGAGCAGTTCTTC. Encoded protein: CASSVGGRGAYNEQFF. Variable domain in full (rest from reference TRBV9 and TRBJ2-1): DSGVTQTPKHLITATGQRVTLRCSPRSGDLSVYWYQQSLDQGLQFLIQYYNGEERAKGNILERFSAQQFPDLHSELNLSSLELGDSALYFCASSVGGRGAYNEQFFGPGTRLTVL.

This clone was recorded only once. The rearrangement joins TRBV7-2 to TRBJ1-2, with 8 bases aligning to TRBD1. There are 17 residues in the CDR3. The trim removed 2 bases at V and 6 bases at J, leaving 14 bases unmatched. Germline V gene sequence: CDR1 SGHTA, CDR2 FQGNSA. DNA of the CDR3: TGTGCCAGCAGCTTACCGGGACAGGCGCTAATACCACATGGCTACACCTTC. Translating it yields CASSLPGQALIPHGYTF. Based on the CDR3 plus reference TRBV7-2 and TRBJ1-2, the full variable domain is GAGVSQSPSNKVTEKGKDVELRCDPISGHTALYWYRQSLGQGLEFLIYFQGNSAPDKSGLPSDRFSAERTGGSVSTLTIQRTQQEDSAVYLCASSLPGQALIPHGYTFGSGTRLTVV.

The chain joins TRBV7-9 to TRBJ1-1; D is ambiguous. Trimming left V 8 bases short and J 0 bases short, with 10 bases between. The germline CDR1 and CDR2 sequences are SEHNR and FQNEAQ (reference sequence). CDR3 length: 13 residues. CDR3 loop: CASLGVMNTEAFF. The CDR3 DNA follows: TGTGCCAGCCTCGGAGTAATGAACACTGAAGCTTTCTTT.

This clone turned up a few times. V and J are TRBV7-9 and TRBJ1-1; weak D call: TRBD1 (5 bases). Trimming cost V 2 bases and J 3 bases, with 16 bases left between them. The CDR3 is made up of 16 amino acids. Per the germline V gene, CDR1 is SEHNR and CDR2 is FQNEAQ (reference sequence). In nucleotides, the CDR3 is TGTGCCAGCAGCTTAAGAACCAAGGGGAATGACACTGAAGCTTTCTTT. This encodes CASSLRTKGNDTEAFF. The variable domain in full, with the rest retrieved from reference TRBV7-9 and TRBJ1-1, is DTGVSQNPRHKITKRGQNVTFRCDPISEHNRLYWYRQTLGQGPEFLTYFQNEAQLEKSRLLSDRFSAERPKGSFSTLEIQRTEQGDSAMYLCASSLRTKGNDTEAFFGQGTRLTVV.

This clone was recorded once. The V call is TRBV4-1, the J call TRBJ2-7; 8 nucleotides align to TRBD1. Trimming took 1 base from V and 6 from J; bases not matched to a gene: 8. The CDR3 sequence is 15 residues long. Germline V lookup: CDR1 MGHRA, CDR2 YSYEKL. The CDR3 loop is CASSQVPDRAPEQYF. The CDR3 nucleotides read TGCGCCAGCAGCCAAGTTCCGGACAGGGCCCCCGAGCAGTACTTC.

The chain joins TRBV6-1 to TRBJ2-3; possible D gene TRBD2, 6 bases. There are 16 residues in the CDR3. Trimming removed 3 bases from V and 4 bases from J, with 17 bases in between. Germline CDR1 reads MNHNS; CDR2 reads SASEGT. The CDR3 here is CASSESMVGRADTQYF. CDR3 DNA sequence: TGTGCCAGCAGTGAGAGTATGGTCGGGAGAGCAGATACGCAGTATTTT.